One sample yielded the 31 T cell receptor beta chains listed below, sequenced in a study of T cell repertoires in cytomegalovirus infection. TCRdb reprocessed the reads with MiXCR, giving one entry per CDR3 protein. The data contain 310,000 or so distinct CDR3 sequences, roughly 25% of them seen just once; the ten biggest clones take up about 14%. No antigens are known for them. Sample: cultured PBMCs, taken from culture after CMV antigen stimulation. The receptors originated from a human donor in good health (CMV status not recorded). Some clones in this sample may be carry-over from other donors' samples.

This clonotype was observed a few times. The gene calls are TRBV7-3 and TRBJ2-1; 8 bases are shared with TRBD1. The CDR3 runs 15 residues. Germline V lookup: CDR1 SGHTA, CDR2 FQGTGA. J gave up 5 bases and V 1 base, and 4 bases lay outside the gene matches. The CDR3 nucleotides read TGTGCCAGCAGCTTAAGCGACAGGGGACACAATGAGCAGTTCTTC. It translates to CASSLSDRGHNEQFF.

This clonotype has more than one count but fewer than ten. V usage is TRBV24-1 and J usage is TRBJ2-1, with D unresolved. Per the germline V gene, CDR1 is KGHDR and CDR2 is SFDVKD. The CDR3 is 16 residues long. V was cut by 0 bases and J by 5 bases, with 13 bases left in between. The CDR3 DNA reads as TGTGCCACCAGTGATTTGACGAGAATAAGCGACAATGAGCAGTTCTTC. It yields the protein CATSDLTRISDNEQFF.

This clonotype was observed at least ten times. The chain recombines TRBV7-8 with TRBJ1-5; TRBD1 matches 9 bases. The CDR3 is made up of 17 amino acids. Germline V gives CDR1 SGHVS, CDR2 FQNEAQ. V dropped 4 bases and J dropped 4; count of bases not matched to a gene: 11. CDR3 DNA: TGTGCCAGCAGCTCAGATGTGGTGGGACAGGGTAATCAGCCCCAGCATTTT. This translates into CASSSDVVGQGNQPQHF.

The chain is built from TRBV5-5 and TRBJ1-5; no definite D call. Germline assignment: CDR1 SGHKS and CDR2 YYEKEE (reference sequence). Trimming removed 4 bases from V and 2 bases from J, with 13 bases in between. The CDR3 has 15 residues. The CDR3 loop is CASSLGFYGNQPQHF. The CDR3 coding sequence is TGTGCCAGCAGCCTAGGGTTTTACGGCAATCAGCCCCAGCATTTT. The full variable domain, with the rest looked up from reference TRBV5-5 and TRBJ1-5, is DAGVTQSPTHLIKTRGQQVTLRCSPISGHKSVSWYQQVLGQGPQFIFQYYEKEERGRGNFPDRFSARQFPNYSSELNVNALLLGDSALYLCASSLGFYGNQPQHFGDGTRLSIL.

This chain uses TRBV29-1 with TRBJ2-7; 7 positions match TRBD2. This CDR3 has 14 residues. V lost 0 bases to trimming and J lost 2 bases; unmatched junction nucleotides: 4. CDR1 SQVTM and CDR2 ANQGSEA come from the germline V gene. DNA for the CDR3: TGCAGCGTTGAAGATCCCCTAGCGGCCTACGAGCAGTACTTC. The encoded protein is CSVEDPLAAYEQYF.

This clonotype was seen a handful of times. This chain joins TRBV4-1 and TRBJ1-5; D might be TRBD1 (6 bases). V was cut by 6 bases and J by 7 bases, with 16 bases left in between. Germline values: CDR1 MGHRA, CDR2 YSYEKL. This CDR3 is 14 amino acids long. CDR3 in DNA: TGCGCCAGCAGGAAACAGGGTACGAGACAGCCCCAGCATTTT. Encoded protein: CASRKQGTRQPQHF.

This clonotype has a count of ten or more. The V and J genes are TRBV7-8 and TRBJ1-5; D not certain. Between the trimmed V and J ends, which lost 0 bases and 2 bases, there was a span of 11 bases. The CDR3 sequence is 16 residues long. Germline assignment: CDR1 SGHVS and CDR2 FQNEAQ. In nucleotides, the CDR3 is TGTGCCAGCAGCTTAGCTCCTCCCCGGGGCAATCAGCCCCAGCATTTT. This sequence encodes CASSLAPPRGNQPQHF. Based on the CDR3 plus reference TRBV7-8 and TRBJ1-5, the full variable domain is GAGVSQSPRYKVAKRGQDVALRCDPISGHVSLFWYQQALGQGPEFLTYFQNEAQLDKSGLPSDRFFAERPEGSVSTLKIQRTQQEDSAVYLCASSLAPPRGNQPQHFGDGTRLSIL.

This clonotype was counted ten times or more. The chain recombines TRBV4-3 with TRBJ2-5, with D perhaps matching TRBD1 or TRBD2 (5 bases each). The CDR3 sequence is 16 residues long. Germline V lookup: CDR1 LGHNA, CDR2 YSLEER. V lost 0 bases, J lost 1 base, and 12 bases lay in between. DNA for the CDR3: TGCGCCAGCAGCCAAGAGAGGGGATCCACCCAAGAGACCCAGTACTTC. The encoded protein is CASSQERGSTQETQYF.

There are many counts of this clonotype. The rearrangement joins TRBV7-2 to TRBJ2-1; the match to TRBD2 covers 14 bases. Germline-derived CDR1 and CDR2 are SGHTA and FQGNSA. V lost 5 bases, J lost 9 bases, and 6 bases stayed unmatched. This CDR3 has 15 amino acids. CDR3 sequence reads: CASSLTSGRAAEQFF. The CDR3 DNA sequence: TGTGCCAGCAGCCTGACTAGCGGGAGGGCCGCTGAGCAGTTCTTC.

This chain links TRBV7-8 with TRBJ1-5; D gene uncertain. The V end lost 5 bases, the J end lost 7 bases, and 12 bases lay between the germline ends. The length of the CDR3 is 13 residues. CDR1 and CDR2 (germline): SGHVS, FQNEAQ. CDR3 sequence: CASSPWVYQPQHF. The CDR3 DNA reads TGTGCCAGCAGCCCGTGGGTTTACCAGCCCCAGCATTTT.

J is TRBJ1-1 and V is TRBV12-3 or TRBV12-4, with 7 nucleotides matching TRBD1. The CDR3 totals 12 residues. V was pared by 6 bases and J by 7 bases, with 5 bases of the junction left unmatched. The CDR3 protein is CASSQGDFEAFF. The DNA of the CDR3 is TGTGCCAGCAGCCAGGGGGACTTTGAAGCTTTCTTT.

The sample holds a few counts of this clonotype. The chain joins TRBV20-1 to TRBJ1-6; TRBD1 might be the D (6 bases). This CDR3 is 13 amino acids long. Trimming took off 5 bases at V and 10 bases at J, with 15 bases between the two ends. The germline V gene has CDR1 DFQATT and CDR2 SNEGSKA (reference sequence). CDR3 nucleotides: TGCAGTGCTTCGACAGGCAACTTATCACCCCTCCACTTT. Protein: CSASTGNLSPLHF.

This chain connects TRBV24-1 to TRBJ2-1, with unresolved D. The V end was cut by 5 bases, the J end by 6 bases, with 16 bases between. Looked up from germline, CDR1 is KGHDR and CDR2 is SFDVKD. This CDR3 comprises 15 residues. The CDR3 loop is CATSGSDARLNEQFF. In nucleotides, the CDR3 is TGTGCCACCAGTGGGAGCGACGCGCGACTCAATGAGCAGTTCTTC.

The chain combines TRBV19 with TRBJ1-4, with a possible D match to TRBD1 (6 bases). This CDR3 region has 13 residues. Trimming took 5 bases from V and 5 from J, leaving 9 bases between them. Germline assignment: CDR1 LNHDA and CDR2 SQIVND (reference sequence). CDR3 coding DNA: TGTGCCAGTAGTCGACAGGCGAATGAAAAACTGTTTTTT. Translating it yields CASSRQANEKLFF. Using reference TRBV19 and TRBJ1-4 for the parts outside the CDR3, the full variable domain is DGGITQSPKYLFRKEGQNVTLSCEQNLNHDAMYWYRQDPGQGLRLIYYSQIVNDFQKGDIAEGYSVSREKKESFPLTVTSAQKNPTAFYLCASSRQANEKLFFGSGTQLSVL.

The chain links TRBV20-1 to TRBJ1-5, with D possibly TRBD1 on 5 matching bases. Germline CDR1 reads DFQATT; CDR2 reads SNEGSKA (reference sequence). Between the trimmed V and J ends, which lost 3 bases and 1 base, there was a span of 7 bases. The CDR3 covers 13 residues. The CDR3 is CSARTASNQPQHF. The CDR3 nucleotides are TGCAGTGCTAGGACAGCGAGCAATCAGCCCCAGCATTTT.

The chain couples TRBV7-3 to TRBJ2-3, with D hard to call. The length of the CDR3 is 16 residues. Germline V gene sequence: CDR1 SGHTA, CDR2 FQGTGA. The V end was cut by 6 bases, the J end by 2 bases, with 18 bases between. The chain's CDR3 is CASSRVLGGSTDTQYF. DNA of the CDR3: TGTGCCAGCAGTCGGGTGTTGGGTGGATCCACAGATACGCAGTATTTT. Combining the CDR3 with reference TRBV7-3 and TRBJ2-3 gives the whole variable domain GAGVSQTPSNKVTEKGKYVELRCDPISGHTALYWYRQSLGQGPEFLIYFQGTGAADDSGLPNDRFFAVRPEGSVSTLKIQRTERGDSAVYLCASSRVLGGSTDTQYFGPGTRLTVL.

This clonotype was counted ten times or more. V is TRBV7-7 and J is TRBJ2-2; 12 bases map to TRBD2. After removal of 5 bases from V and 3 bases from J, the junction contained 10 bases not matched to a gene. The CDR3 runs 18 residues. Germline CDR1 reads SSHAT; CDR2 reads FNYEAQ (reference sequence). The CDR3 protein is CASSARASGRADTGELFF. The CDR3 DNA reads as TGTGCCAGCAGCGCACGAGCTAGCGGGAGGGCCGACACCGGGGAGCTGTTTTTT.

The rearrangement uses TRBV4-1 and TRBJ2-1; 8 positions agree with TRBD2. Trimming took 3 bases from V and 10 from J; bases not matched to a gene: 8. The CDR3 is 14 amino acids. The germline CDR1 and CDR2 sequences are MGHRA and YSYEKL. CDR3 sequence (DNA): TGCGCCAGCAGCCACCCGGGACTAGGGTTCGAGCAGTTCTTC. Translating it yields CASSHPGLGFEQFF.

This clonotype was counted many times. CDR3 sequence reads: CASSPSHGSPSSEQYV. CDR3 DNA sequence: TGTGCCAGCAGCCCGTCTCACGGGAGCCCCTCTAGCGAGCAGTACGTC. This rearrangement joins TRBV7-2 to TRBJ2-7; maybe TRBD2 (6 bases). V lost 5 bases, J lost 6 bases, and 23 bases lay in between. The length of the CDR3 is 16 residues. Germline loops: CDR1 SGHTA, CDR2 FQGNSA.

The J gene is TRBJ2-2, the V gene TRBV27, with TRBD1 matching over 8 bases. The CDR3 sequence is 11 residues long. Looked up from germline, CDR1 is MNHEY and CDR2 is SMNVEV (reference sequence). V was clipped by 9 bases and J by 10 bases; unmatched bases: 4. The CDR3 DNA reads as TGTGCCAGTCGACAGGGGTTGGAGCTGTTTTTT. This codes for CASRQGLELFF.

For the CDR3, the DNA is TGCAGCGCCAAGACTGGCAATCAGCCCCAGCATTTT. Translated: CSAKTGNQPQHF. The gene calls are TRBV29-1 and TRBJ1-5; D is undetermined. Germline loops: CDR1 SQVTM, CDR2 ANQGSEA. The V end was cut by 7 bases, the J end by 2 bases, with 9 bases between. This CDR3 has 12 amino acids.

This clonotype was detected many times. The chain uses TRBV4-1 and TRBJ2-1; 9 nucleotides agree with TRBD1. CDR3 length equals 17 residues. Germline V gene data show CDR1 as MGHRA and CDR2 as YSYEKL. With 0 bases clipped from V and 7 bases from J, the junction kept 10 bases outside the gene matches. CDR3 loop: CASSQDEWTGARNEQFF. The CDR3 DNA sequence: TGCGCCAGCAGCCAAGATGAGTGGACAGGGGCACGTAATGAGCAGTTCTTC.

The chain couples TRBV7-2 to TRBJ2-7; D unresolved. The CDR3 sequence is 12 residues long. Germline CDR1 and CDR2: SGHTA and FQGNSA. V lost 4 bases and J 5 bases, leaving 9 bases between the germline ends. The CDR3 DNA reads as TGTGCCAGCAGCTCAAGGGTCAACGAGCAGTACTTC. Its protein product is CASSSRVNEQYF.

The chain uses TRBV29-1 and TRBJ2-1, with a possible D match to TRBD2 (5 bases). Between the trimmed V and J ends, which lost 2 bases and 1 base, there was a span of 6 bases. Germline V gene lookup returns CDR1 SQVTM and CDR2 ANQGSEA. This CDR3 spans 13 amino acids. The CDR3 DNA is TGCAGCGTTGAACGAGGGTCCTACAATGAGCAGTTCTTC. Protein: CSVERGSYNEQFF.

The V and J genes are TRBV7-6 and TRBJ2-1, with TRBD2 matching 9 bases. This CDR3 has 12 residues. Germline CDR1 is SGHVS and CDR2 is FNYEAQ. Losses at the gene ends were 1 base for V and 15 bases for J; bases not matched to a gene: 4. DNA for the CDR3: TGTGCCAGCAGCTTAGGACTAGCGGTAATGTTCTTC. Translated: CASSLGLAVMFF.

This chain uses TRBV19 with TRBJ2-2; TRBD2 is a possible D gene (5 bases). This CDR3 has 13 amino acids. Trimming removed 9 bases from V and 1 base from J, with 9 bases in between. Germline assignment: CDR1 LNHDA and CDR2 SQIVND (reference sequence). The CDR3 DNA follows: TGTGCCAGCCCGGACTGGAACACCGGGGAGCTGTTTTTT. It is translated as CASPDWNTGELFF.

This chain joins TRBV12-3 or TRBV12-4 and TRBJ1-1; TRBD1 matches at 11 bases. Trimming cost V 6 bases and J 4 bases; bases outside gene matches: 7. The CDR3 loop spans 15 amino acids. CDR3 protein: CASSGTGGFGTEAFF. As DNA, the CDR3 is TGTGCCAGCAGCGGGACAGGGGGGTTTGGCACTGAAGCTTTCTTT.

This clonotype occurred once. This rearrangement joins TRBV3-1 to TRBJ1-1; D ambiguous. V lost 4 bases, J lost 4 bases, and 4 bases lay in between. The CDR3 has 11 residues. Germline CDR1 and CDR2: LGHDT and YNNKEL (reference sequence). The CDR3 bases are TGTGCCAGCAGCCCCTCCACTGAAGCTTTCTTT. Its translation is CASSPSTEAFF.

This clonotype was recorded at least ten times. The rearrangement links TRBV7-2 to TRBJ1-1, with D possibly matching TRBD1 (5 bases). The CDR3 runs 13 residues. The germline V and J ends were trimmed by 5 bases and 6 bases, with 13 bases remaining between them. Germline CDR1 SGHTA, CDR2 FQGNSA. CDR3 region: CASSPLLRAEAFF. CDR3 nucleotides: TGTGCCAGCAGCCCCCTTCTCAGGGCTGAAGCTTTCTTT.

In the case of this clonotype: A junction boundary mismatches the germline segment, possibly from a read error. This sequence joins TRBV11-3 and TRBJ2-7; maybe TRBD1 (5 bases). Germline CDR1 reads SGHNT; CDR2 reads YENEEA. This CDR3 spans 13 amino acids. The CDR3 reads CASCFDSDYEQYF. DNA of the CDR3: TGTGCCAGCTGCTTCGACAGCGACTACGAGCAGTACTTC.

In its sample, this clonotype was seen many times. The chain recombines TRBV12-3 or TRBV12-4 with TRBJ2-7; 9 nucleotides align to TRBD2. Trimming removed 6 bases from V and 4 bases from J; junction bases left unmatched: 7. The CDR3 totals 14 residues. The CDR3 nucleotides read TGTGCCAGCAGGGAGACTAGCGGAGATTACGAGCAGTACTTC. Amino acids: CASRETSGDYEQYF.